This paragraph reports one TCR beta chain. What antigen it recognizes has not been identified. Base qualities are not at hand, and no much larger clone is one base apart. The immunoSEQ Assay, a bias-controlled multiplex PCR, was used to amplify TCRbeta CDR3 regions from genomic DNA. The study's processing was this. The number of nucleated cells in each sample was estimated from the amplification of reference gene primers within the assay. To quantify the absolute abundance of each unique TCRbeta CDR3 rearrangement, sequence reads were collapsed and filtered. For each sample, productive Simpson clonality was calculated as the square root of Simpson's diversity index across productive rearrangements. TCRdb re-hosts the immuneACCESS table, in-frame sequences only. Its copies lack some clones; in the studies checked, an unresolved V gene accounts for under half of them, and the cause for the rest is not known. V, J and clone size derive from that table, while D and trimming were established from the DNA sequence. The table for this sample lists roughly 320,000 clones; 85% to 95% of them were counted only once. Together, the top ten hold roughly 3.6% of the sample.

The data were obtained in a study of blood T cell repertoires in COVID-19 (dated by TCRdb to 2020 to 2021). Regarding the study in general: Collaborator samples came from the United States, Italy and Spain and covered acute and convalescent phases of COVID-19. The prospective study material was composed of cDNA or gDNA derived from T cells, B-cell-depleted T cells, or PBMCs. The dataset comprised deeply sampled blood TCRbeta repertoires from subjects exposed to, actively infected with, or recovered from COVID-19. The repertoires were released in a freely available public database intended as a resource for research on the immune response to SARS-CoV-2. The samples were drawn from the first 160 participants of the ongoing ImmuneRACE study and from 1,254 subjects provided by 6 global collaborators. Sample metadata almost always included a de-identified subject ID, COVID-19 status, age in years and sex. Where HLA class I and class II types were available, the types were taken from metadata supplied by the sample provider, not from assay-based typing.

In the prospective study, participants were roughly 18 to 95 years old, resided in about two dozen geographic areas of the United States, and were enrolled through a virtual design. Cohort assignment in the prospective study relied on participant-reported clinical history from a screening survey and a study questionnaire. A participant counted as exposed if, within 2 weeks of entering the study, that participant had been in contact with someone who had a PCR-confirmed or clinician-diagnosed COVID-19 case. In the prospective study, whole blood, serum and a nasopharyngeal or oropharyngeal swab were collected from each participant by mobile phlebotomists. Participants in the prospective study had the option to provide additional blood draws and questionnaires over a roughly 2-month period. Blood samples from the prospective study were shipped frozen or at room temperature prior to DNA extraction.

Overall study results and their limits: Clinical and demographic metadata were provided uncurated, with the amount varying by source and participant.

The germline V gene provides CDR1 MNHEY and CDR2 SVGEGT. Trimming costs V 6 bases and J 5 bases, and their ends lie 11 bases apart. Measured from the cysteine to the phenylalanine, the CDR3 is 13 residues long. The entry retains the CDR3 DNA only, 39 bases that are in frame from base 1. The sequence links TRBV6-2 or TRBV6-3 to TRBJ1-5, with an unclear D gene assignment. Sequenced input: PBMCs or T cells enriched from blood (not recorded which). The origin of this receptor is a woman in her thirties who had been exposed to COVID-19. The nucleotides read TGTGCCAGCAGCTCCCCTGGAGATCAGCCCCAGCATTTT. It translates to CASSSPGDQPQHF.